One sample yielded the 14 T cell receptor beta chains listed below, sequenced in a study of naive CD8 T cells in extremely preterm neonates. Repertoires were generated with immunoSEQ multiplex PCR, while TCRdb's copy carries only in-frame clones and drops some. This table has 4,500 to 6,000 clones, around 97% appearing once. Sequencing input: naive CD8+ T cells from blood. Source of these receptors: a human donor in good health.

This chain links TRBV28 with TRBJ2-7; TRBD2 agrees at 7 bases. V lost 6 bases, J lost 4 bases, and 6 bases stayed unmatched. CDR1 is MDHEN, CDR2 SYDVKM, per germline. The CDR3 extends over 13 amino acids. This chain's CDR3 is CASSLEGGYEQYV. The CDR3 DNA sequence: TGTGCCAGCAGCTTAGAGGGAGGGTACGAGCAGTACGTC.

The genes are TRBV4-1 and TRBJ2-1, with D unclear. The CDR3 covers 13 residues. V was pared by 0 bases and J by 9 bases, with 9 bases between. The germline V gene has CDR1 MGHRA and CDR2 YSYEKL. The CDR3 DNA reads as TGCGCCAGCAGCCAAGATCGCGGTAGTGAGCAGTTCTTC. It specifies CASSQDRGSEQFF.

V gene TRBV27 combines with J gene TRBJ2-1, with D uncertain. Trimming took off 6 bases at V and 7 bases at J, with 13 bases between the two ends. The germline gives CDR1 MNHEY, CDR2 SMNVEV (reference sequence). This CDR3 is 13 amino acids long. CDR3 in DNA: TGTGCCAGCAGCCCCTCTAGTTGGAATGAGCAGTTCTTC. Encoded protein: CASSPSSWNEQFF.

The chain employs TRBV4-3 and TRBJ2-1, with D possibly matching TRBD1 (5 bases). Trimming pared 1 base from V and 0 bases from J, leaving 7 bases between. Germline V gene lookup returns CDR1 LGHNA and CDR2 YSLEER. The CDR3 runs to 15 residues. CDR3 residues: CASSQGTTSYNEQFF. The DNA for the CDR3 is TGCGCCAGCAGCCAAGGGACAACCTCCTACAATGAGCAGTTCTTC.

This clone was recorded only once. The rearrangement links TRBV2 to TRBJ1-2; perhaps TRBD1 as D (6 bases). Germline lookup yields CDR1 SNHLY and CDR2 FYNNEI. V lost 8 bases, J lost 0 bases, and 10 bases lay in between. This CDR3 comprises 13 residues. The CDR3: CASPGQTNYGYTF. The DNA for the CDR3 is TGTGCCAGCCCCGGACAGACTAACTATGGCTACACCTTC.

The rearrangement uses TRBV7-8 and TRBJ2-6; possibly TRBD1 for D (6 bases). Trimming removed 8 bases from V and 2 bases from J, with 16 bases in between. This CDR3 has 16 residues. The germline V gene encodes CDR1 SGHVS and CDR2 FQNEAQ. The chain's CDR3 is CASFQLSGAGANVLTF. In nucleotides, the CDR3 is TGTGCCAGCTTCCAATTGTCAGGGGCTGGGGCCAACGTCCTGACTTTC.

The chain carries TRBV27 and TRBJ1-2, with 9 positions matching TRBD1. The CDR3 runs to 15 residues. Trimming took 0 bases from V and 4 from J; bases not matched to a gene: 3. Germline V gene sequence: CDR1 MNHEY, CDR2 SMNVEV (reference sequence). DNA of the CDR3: TGTGCCAGCAGTTTATCGGGGACAGGGTTCTATGGCTACACCTTC. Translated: CASSLSGTGFYGYTF.

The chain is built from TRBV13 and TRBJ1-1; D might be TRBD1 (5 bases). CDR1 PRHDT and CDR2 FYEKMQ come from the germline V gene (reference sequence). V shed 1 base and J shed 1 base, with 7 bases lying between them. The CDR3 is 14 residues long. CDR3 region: CASSLAGENTEAFF. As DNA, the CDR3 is TGTGCCAGCAGCTTAGCGGGGGAGAACACTGAAGCTTTCTTT. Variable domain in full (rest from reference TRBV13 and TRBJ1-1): AAGVIQSPRHLIKEKRETATLKCYPIPRHDTVYWYQQGPGQDPQFLISFYEKMQSDKGSIPDRFSAQQFSDYHSELNMSSLELGDSALYFCASSLAGENTEAFFGQGTRLTVV.

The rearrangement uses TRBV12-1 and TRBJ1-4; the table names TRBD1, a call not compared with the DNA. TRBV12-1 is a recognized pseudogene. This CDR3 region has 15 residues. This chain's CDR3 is CASSGGQVRREKLFF. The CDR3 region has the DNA TGTGCCAGCAGCGGGGGACAGGTCCGGCGGGAAAAACTGTTTTTT.

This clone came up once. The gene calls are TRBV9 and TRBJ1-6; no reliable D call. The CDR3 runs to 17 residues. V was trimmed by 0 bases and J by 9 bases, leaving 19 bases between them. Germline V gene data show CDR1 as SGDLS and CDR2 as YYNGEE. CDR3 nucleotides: TGTGCCAGCAGCGTAGGTGAGGCAGAGATAAGCGGTTCACCCCTCCACTTT. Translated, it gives CASSVGEAEISGSPLHF.

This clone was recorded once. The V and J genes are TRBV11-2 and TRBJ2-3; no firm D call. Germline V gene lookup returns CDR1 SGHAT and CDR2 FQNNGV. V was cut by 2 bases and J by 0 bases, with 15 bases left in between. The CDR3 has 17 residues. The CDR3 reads CASSLNPSQASTDTQYF. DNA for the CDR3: TGTGCCAGCAGCTTAAACCCGAGTCAAGCTAGCACAGATACGCAGTATTTT. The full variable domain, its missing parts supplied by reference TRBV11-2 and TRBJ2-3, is EAGVAQSPRYKIIEKRQSVAFWCNPISGHATLYWYQQILGQGPKLLIQFQNNGVVDDSQLPKDRFSAERLKGVDSTLKIQPAKLEDSAVYLCASSLNPSQASTDTQYFGPGTRLTVL.

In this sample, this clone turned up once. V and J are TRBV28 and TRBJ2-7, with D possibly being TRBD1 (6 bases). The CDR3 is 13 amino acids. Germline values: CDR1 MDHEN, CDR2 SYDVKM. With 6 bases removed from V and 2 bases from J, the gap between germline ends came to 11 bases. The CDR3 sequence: CASRGYRAYEQYF. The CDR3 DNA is TGTGCCAGCAGAGGGTACAGGGCCTACGAGCAGTACTTC.

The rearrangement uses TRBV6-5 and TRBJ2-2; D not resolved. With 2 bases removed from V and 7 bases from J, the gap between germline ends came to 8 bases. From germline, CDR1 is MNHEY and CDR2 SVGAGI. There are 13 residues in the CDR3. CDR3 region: CASSYNQNGELFF. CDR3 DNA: TGTGCCAGCAGTTACAATCAGAACGGGGAGCTGTTTTTT.

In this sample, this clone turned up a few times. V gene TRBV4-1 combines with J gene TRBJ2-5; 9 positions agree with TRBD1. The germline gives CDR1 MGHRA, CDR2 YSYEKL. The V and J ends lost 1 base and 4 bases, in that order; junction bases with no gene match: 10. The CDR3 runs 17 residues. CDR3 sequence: CASSQAPPGTGRETQYF. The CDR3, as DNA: TGCGCCAGCAGCCAAGCCCCCCCTGGGACAGGGAGAGAGACCCAGTACTTC.